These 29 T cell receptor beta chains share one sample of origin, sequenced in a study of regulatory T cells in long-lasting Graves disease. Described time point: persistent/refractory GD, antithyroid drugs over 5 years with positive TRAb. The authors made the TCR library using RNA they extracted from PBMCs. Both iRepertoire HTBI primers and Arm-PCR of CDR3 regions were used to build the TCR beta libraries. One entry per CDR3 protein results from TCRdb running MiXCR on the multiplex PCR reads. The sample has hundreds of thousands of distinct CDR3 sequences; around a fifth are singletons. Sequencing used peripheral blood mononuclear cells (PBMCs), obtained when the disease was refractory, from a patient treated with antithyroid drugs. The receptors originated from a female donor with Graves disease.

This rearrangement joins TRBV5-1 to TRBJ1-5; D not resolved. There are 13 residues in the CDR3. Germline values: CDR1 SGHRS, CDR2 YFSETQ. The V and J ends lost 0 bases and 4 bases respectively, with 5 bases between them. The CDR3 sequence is CASSLEINQPQHF. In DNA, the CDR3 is TGCGCCAGCAGCTTGGAGATTAATCAGCCCCAGCATTTT.

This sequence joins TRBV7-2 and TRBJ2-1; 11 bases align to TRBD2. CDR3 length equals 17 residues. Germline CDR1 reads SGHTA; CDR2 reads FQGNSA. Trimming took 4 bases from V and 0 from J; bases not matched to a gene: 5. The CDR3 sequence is CASSSRLAGSSYNEQFF. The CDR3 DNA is TGTGCCAGCAGCTCGAGACTAGCGGGGAGCTCCTACAATGAGCAGTTCTTC.

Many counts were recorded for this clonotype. In DNA form, the CDR3 reads TGTGCCAGCAGGGGCGACAGGGTGGCGGACTATGGCTACACCTTC. Translated, it gives CASRGDRVADYGYTF. The gene calls are TRBV2 and TRBJ1-2; 7 bases line up with TRBD1. CDR3 length: 15 amino acids. The germline V gene has CDR1 SNHLY and CDR2 FYNNEI. J lost 3 bases, V lost 6 bases, and 10 bases had no gene match.

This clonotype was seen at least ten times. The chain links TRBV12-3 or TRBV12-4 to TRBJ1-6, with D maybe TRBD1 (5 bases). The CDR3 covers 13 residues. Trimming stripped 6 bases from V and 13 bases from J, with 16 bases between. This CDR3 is CASSRDRDWPLHF. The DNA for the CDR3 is TGTGCCAGCAGCAGGGACCGGGATTGGCCCCTCCACTTT.

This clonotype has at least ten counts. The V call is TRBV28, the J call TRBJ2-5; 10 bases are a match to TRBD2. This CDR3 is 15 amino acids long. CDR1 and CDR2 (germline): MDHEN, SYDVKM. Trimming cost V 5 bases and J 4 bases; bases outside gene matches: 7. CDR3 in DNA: TGTGCCAGCAGTCTCCGGCTAGCGGGAGCAGAGACCCAGTACTTC. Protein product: CASSLRLAGAETQYF. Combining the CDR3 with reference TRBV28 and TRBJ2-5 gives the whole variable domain DVKVTQSSRYLVKRTGEKVFLECVQDMDHENMFWYRQDPGLGLRLIYFSYDVKMKEKGDIPEGYSVSREKKERFSLILESASTNQTSMYLCASSLRLAGAETQYFGPGTRLLVL.

CDR3: CASSLSSGGIQETQYF. CDR3 coding DNA: TGTGCCAGCAGCTTGTCTAGCGGGGGCATCCAAGAGACCCAGTACTTC. This rearrangement joins TRBV7-9 to TRBJ2-5, with 10 bases lining up with TRBD2. This CDR3 has 16 residues. The V and J ends lost 3 bases and 1 base, in that order; junction bases with no gene match: 5. Germline CDR1 is SEHNR and CDR2 is FQNEAQ (reference sequence).

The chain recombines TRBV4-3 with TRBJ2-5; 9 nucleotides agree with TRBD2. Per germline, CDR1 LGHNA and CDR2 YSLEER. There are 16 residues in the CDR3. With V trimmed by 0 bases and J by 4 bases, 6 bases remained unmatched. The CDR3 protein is CASSQEIAGALETQYF. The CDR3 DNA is TGCGCCAGCAGCCAAGAAATAGCGGGAGCTTTAGAGACCCAGTACTTC.

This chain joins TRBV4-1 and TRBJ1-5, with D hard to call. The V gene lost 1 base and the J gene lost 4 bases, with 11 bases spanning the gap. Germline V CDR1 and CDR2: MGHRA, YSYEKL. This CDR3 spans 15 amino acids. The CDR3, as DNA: TGCGCCAGCAGCCAAGGGGTGAGGCTGAATCAGCCCCAGCATTTT. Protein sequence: CASSQGVRLNQPQHF.

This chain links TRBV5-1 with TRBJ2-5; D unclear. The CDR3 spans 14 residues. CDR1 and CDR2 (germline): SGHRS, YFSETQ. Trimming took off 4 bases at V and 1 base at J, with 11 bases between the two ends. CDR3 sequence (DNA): TGCGCCAGCAGCCTGACCACTATCCAAGAGACCCAGTACTTC. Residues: CASSLTTIQETQYF. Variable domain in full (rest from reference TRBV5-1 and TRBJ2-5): KAGVTQTPRYLIKTRGQQVTLSCSPISGHRSVSWYQQTPGQGLQFLFEYFSETQRNKGNFPGRFSGRQFSNSRSEMNVSTLELGDSALYLCASSLTTIQETQYFGPGTRLLVL.

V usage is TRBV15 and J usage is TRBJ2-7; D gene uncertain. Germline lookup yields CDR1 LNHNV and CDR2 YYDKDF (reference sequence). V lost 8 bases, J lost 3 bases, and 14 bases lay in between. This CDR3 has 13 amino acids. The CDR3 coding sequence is TGTGCCACCGGAAGACTCAGTGGCTACGAGCAGTACTTC. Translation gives CATGRLSGYEQYF.

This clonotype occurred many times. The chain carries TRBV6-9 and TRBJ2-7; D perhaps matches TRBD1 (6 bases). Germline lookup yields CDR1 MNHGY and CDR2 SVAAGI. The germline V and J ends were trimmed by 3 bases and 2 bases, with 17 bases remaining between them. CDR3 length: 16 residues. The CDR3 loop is CASSYSHRVGAYEQYF. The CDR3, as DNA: TGTGCCAGCAGTTACTCCCACAGGGTTGGGGCCTACGAGCAGTACTTC.

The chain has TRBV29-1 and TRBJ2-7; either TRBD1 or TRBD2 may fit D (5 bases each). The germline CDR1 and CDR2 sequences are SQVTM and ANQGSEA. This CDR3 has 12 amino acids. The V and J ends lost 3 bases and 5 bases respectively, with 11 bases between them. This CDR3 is CSVDEGYHEQYF. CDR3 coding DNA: TGCAGCGTTGATGAGGGGTACCACGAGCAGTACTTC.

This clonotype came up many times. CDR3 bases: TGTGCCACCAGCAGAGCTACACCAGGGGGCCACTATAATTCACCCCTCCACTTT. Translation gives CATSRATPGGHYNSPLHF. The rearrangement links TRBV15 to TRBJ1-6; 8 bases are a match to TRBD1. This CDR3 has 18 amino acids. Trimming cost V 1 base and J 3 bases; bases outside gene matches: 8. CDR1 LNHNV and CDR2 YYDKDF come from the germline V gene (reference sequence).

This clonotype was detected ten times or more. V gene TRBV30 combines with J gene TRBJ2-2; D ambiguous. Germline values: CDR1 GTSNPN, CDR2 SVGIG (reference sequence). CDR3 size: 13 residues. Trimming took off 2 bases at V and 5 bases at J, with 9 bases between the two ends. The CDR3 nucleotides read TGTGCCTGGAGTTTAGACTCAACCGGGGAGCTGTTTTTT. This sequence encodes CAWSLDSTGELFF.

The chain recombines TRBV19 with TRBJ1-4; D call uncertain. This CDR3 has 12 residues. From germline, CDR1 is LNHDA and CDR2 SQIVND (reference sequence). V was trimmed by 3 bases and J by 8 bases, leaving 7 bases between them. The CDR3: CASSIKGEKLFF. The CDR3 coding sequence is TGTGCCAGTAGTATTAAGGGCGAAAAACTGTTTTTT.

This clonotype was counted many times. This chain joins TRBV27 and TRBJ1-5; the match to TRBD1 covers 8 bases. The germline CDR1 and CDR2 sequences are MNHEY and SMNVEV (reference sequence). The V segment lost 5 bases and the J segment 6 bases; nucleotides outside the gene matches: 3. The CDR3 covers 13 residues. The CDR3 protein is CASSGQGGQPQHF. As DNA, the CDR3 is TGTGCCAGCAGTGGACAGGGTGGTCAGCCCCAGCATTTT.

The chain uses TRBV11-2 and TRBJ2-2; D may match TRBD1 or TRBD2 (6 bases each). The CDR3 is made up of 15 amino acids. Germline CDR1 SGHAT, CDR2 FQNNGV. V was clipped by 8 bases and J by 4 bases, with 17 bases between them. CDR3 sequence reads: CASDLLGGRTGELFF. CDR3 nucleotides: TGTGCCAGCGACCTCCTGGGGGGCCGCACCGGGGAGCTGTTTTTT. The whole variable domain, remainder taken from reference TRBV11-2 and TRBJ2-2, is EAGVAQSPRYKIIEKRQSVAFWCNPISGHATLYWYQQILGQGPKLLIQFQNNGVVDDSQLPKDRFSAERLKGVDSTLKIQPAKLEDSAVYLCASDLLGGRTGELFFGEGSRLTVL.

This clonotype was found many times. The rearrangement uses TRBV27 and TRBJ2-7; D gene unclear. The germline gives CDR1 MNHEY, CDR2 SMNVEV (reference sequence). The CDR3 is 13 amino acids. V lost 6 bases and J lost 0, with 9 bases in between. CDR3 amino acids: CASSLDTSYEQYF. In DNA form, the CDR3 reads TGTGCCAGCAGCTTAGACACCTCCTACGAGCAGTACTTC.

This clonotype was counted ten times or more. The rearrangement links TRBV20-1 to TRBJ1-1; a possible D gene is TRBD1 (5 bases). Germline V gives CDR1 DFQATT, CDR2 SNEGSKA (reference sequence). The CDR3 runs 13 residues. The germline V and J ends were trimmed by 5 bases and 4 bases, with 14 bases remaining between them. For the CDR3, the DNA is TGCAGTGCTCCTAATCCGGGGGGCACTGAAGCTTTCTTT. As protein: CSAPNPGGTEAFF.

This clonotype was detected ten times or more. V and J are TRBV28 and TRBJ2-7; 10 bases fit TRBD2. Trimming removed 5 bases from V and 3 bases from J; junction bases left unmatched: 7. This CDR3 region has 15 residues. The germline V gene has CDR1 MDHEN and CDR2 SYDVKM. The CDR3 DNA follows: TGTGCCAGCAGTATACTAGCGGGATTTAACTACGAGCAGTACTTC. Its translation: CASSILAGFNYEQYF.

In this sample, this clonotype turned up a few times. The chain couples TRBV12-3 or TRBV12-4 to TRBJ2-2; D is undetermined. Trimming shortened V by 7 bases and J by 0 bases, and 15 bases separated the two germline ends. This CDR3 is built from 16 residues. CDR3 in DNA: TGTGCCAGCACGCCTCCTCGGGCCGCGAACACCGGGGAGCTGTTTTTT. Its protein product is CASTPPRAANTGELFF.

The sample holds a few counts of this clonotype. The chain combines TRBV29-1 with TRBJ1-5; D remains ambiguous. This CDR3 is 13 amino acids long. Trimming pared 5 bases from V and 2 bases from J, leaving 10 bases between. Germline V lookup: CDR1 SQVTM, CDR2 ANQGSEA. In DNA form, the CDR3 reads TGCAGCGTTCAAACTAATGGCAATCAGCCCCAGCATTTT. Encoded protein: CSVQTNGNQPQHF.

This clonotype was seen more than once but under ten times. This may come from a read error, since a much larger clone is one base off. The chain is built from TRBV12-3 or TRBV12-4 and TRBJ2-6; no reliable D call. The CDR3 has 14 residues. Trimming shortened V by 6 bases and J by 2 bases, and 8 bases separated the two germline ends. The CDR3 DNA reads TGTGCCAGCAGAAGGAACCCTGGGGCCAACGTCCTGACTTTC. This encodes CASRRNPGANVLTF.

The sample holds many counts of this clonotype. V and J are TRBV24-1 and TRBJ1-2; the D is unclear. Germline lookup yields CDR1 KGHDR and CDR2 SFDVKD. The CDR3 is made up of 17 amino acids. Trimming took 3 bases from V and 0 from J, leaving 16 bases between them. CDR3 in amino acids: CATSDRGSTPANYGYTF. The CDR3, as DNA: TGTGCCACCAGTGATCGCGGCTCCACCCCAGCTAACTATGGCTACACCTTC.

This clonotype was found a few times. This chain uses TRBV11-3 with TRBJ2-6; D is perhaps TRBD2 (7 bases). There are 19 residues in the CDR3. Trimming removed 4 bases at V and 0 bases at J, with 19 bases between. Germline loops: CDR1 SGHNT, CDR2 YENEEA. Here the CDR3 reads CASSSPGGRGYSGANVLTF. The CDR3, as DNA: TGTGCCAGCAGCTCCCCGGGGGGCAGGGGCTACTCTGGGGCCAACGTCCTGACTTTC.

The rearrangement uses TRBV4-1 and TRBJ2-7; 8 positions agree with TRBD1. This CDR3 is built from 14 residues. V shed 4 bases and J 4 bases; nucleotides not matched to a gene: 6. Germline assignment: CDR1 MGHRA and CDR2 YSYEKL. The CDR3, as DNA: TGCGCCAGCAGCCTCCTGGACAGGGAATACGAGCAGTACTTC. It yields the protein CASSLLDREYEQYF.

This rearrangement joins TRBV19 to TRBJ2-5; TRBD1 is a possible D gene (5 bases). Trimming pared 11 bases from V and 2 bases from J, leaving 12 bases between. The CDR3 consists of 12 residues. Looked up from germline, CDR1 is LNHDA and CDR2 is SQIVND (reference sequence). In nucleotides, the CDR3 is TGTGCCTCCCAAGGGGTACAAGAGACCCAGTACTTC. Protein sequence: CASQGVQETQYF. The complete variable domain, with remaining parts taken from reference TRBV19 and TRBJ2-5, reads DGGITQSPKYLFRKEGQNVTLSCEQNLNHDAMYWYRQDPGQGLRLIYYSQIVNDFQKGDIAEGYSVSREKKESFPLTVTSAQKNPTAFYLCASQGVQETQYFGPGTRLLVL.

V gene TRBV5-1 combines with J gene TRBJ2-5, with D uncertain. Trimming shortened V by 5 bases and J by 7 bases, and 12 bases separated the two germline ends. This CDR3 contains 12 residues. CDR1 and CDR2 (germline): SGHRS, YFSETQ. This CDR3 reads CASSSNTPTQYF. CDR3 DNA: TGCGCCAGCAGTTCTAATACCCCGACCCAGTACTTC.

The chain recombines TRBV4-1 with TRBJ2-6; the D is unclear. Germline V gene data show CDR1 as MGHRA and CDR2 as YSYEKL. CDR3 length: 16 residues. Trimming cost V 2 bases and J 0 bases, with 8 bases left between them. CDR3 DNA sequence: TGCGCCAGCAGCCAATTCCCCAGCTCTGGGGCCAACGTCCTGACTTTC. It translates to CASSQFPSSGANVLTF.